The clone carrying this TCR beta chain occurred a few times. With 0 bases clipped from V and 6 bases from J, the junction kept 6 bases outside the gene matches. CDR1 and CDR2 from the germline V gene are SGHRS and YFSETQ. The CDR3 contains 15 residues. Per the study methods: Nucleated cell number was recorded as an estimate derived from reference gene primer amplification. Sequencing used immunoSEQ multiplex PCR; TCRdb keeps in-frame clones, though not all of them. The DNA was the basis for D and trimming; V, J and clone size are from that table. This table has 27,000 or so clones, 65% to 90% appearing once. The data originate from a study of blood T cell repertoires in COVID-19. Overall study context: Acute-phase and convalescent COVID-19 samples originated in the United States, Italy and Spain. Sources were T cells, B-cell-depleted T cells, or PBMCs; the material itself was cDNA or gDNA.

The clonotype comes from a man older than 75 with active or convalescent COVID-19. V is TRBV5-1 and J is TRBJ1-2; 9 bases line up with TRBD1. Sequencing was performed on peripheral blood. Here the CDR3 reads CASSLAAGQGHGYTF. CDR3 coding DNA: TGCGCCAGCAGCTTGGCCGCGGGACAGGGTCATGGCTACACCTTC.